This TCR beta chain was obtained from a study of T cell changes during pregnancy in multiple sclerosis. The CDR3 has 13 amino acids. Deletions cut 4 bases from V and 0 bases from J, with 7 bases between. From germline, CDR1 is MGHRA and CDR2 YSYEKL. Produced via immunoSEQ multiplex PCR; TCRdb's table is partial and in-frame only. The table records some 100,000 clones, 90% to 95% of them present only once. This TCR was sampled from a female donor with multiple sclerosis, enrolled in a pregnancy study. Sequenced here: peripheral blood, sampled before pregnancy. The chain is built from TRBV4-1 and TRBJ2-7; no definite D call. The CDR3 reads CASSPLSSYEQYF. CDR3 DNA sequence: TGCGCCAGCAGCCCACTTAGCTCCTACGAGCAGTACTTC.